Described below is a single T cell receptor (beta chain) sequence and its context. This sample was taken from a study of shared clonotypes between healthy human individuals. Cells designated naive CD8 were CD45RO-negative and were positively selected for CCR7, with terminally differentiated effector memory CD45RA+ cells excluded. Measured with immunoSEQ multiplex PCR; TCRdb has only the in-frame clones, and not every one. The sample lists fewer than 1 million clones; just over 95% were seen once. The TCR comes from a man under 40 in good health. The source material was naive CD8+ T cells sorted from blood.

CDR3 DNA: TGTGCCAGCAGCCAGGACTCGAGCTCCTACAATGAGCAGTTCTTC. Its translation: CASSQDSSSYNEQFF. This chain connects TRBV7-2 to TRBJ2-1, with D maybe TRBD2 (5 bases). Looked up from germline, CDR1 is SGHTA and CDR2 is FQGNSA. The CDR3 runs 15 residues. V dropped 5 bases and J dropped 0 bases, with 11 bases sitting between them.